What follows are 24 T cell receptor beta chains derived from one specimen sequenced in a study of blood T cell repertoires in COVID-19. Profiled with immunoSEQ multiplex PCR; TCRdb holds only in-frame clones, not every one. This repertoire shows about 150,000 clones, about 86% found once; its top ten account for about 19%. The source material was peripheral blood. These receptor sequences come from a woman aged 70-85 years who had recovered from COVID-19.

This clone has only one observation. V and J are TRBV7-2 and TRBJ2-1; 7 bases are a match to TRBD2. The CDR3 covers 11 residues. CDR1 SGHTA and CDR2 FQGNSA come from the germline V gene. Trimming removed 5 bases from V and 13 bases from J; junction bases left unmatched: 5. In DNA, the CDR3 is TGTGCCAGCAGCCCTCGACTAGCTCAGTTCTTC. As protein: CASSPRLAQFF. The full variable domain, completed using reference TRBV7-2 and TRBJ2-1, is GAGVSQSPSNKVTEKGKDVELRCDPISGHTALYWYRQSLGQGLEFLIYFQGNSAPDKSGLPSDRFSAERTGGSVSTLTIQRTQQEDSAVYLCASSPRLAQFFGPGTRLTVL.

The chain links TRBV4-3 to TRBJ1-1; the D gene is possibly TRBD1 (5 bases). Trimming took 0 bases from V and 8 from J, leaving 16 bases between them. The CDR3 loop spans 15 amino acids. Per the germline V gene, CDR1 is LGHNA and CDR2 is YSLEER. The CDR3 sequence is CASSQDPGRVGEAFF. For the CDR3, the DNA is TGCGCCAGCAGCCAAGATCCGGGCAGGGTGGGGGAAGCTTTCTTT.

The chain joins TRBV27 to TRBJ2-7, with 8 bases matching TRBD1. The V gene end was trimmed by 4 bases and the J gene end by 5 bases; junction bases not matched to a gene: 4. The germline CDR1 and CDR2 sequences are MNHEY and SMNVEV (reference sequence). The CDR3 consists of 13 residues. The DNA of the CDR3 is TGTGCCAGCAGTTCGGACAGGGTCCACGAGCAGTACTTC. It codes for CASSSDRVHEQYF.

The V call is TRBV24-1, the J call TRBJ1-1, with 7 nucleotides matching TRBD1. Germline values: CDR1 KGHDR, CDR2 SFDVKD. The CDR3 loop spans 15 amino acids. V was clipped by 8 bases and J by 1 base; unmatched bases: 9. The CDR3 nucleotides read TGTGCCACCACCAAAGGGGGCTCAGAGAACACTGAAGCTTTCTTT. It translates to CATTKGGSENTEAFF.

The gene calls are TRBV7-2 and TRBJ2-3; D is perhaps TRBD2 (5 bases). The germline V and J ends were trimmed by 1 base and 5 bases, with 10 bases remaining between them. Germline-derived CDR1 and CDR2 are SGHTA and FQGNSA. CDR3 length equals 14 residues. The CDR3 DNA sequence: TGTGCCAGCAGCTTAGTTCAGGCGGGAGATACGCAGTATTTT. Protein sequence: CASSLVQAGDTQYF.

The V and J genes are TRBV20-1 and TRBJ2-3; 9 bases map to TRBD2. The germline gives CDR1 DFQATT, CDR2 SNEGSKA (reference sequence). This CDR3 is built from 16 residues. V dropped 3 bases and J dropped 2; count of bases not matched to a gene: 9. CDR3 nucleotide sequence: TGCAGTGCTAGTAGGCTAGCGGGGAGTCCCACAGATACGCAGTATTTT. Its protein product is CSASRLAGSPTDTQYF.

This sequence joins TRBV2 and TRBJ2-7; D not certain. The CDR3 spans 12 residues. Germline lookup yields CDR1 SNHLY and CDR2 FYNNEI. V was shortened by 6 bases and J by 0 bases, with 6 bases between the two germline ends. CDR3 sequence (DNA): TGTGCCAGCAGGGCCCTCTCCTACGAGCAGTACTTC. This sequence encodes CASRALSYEQYF.

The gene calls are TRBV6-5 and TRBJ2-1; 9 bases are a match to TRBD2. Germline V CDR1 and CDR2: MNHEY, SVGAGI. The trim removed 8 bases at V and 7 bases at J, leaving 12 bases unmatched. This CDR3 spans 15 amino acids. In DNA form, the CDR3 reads TGTGCCAGCGGCGACCCGGCTAGCGGGGTGAATGAGCAGTTCTTC. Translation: CASGDPASGVNEQFF.

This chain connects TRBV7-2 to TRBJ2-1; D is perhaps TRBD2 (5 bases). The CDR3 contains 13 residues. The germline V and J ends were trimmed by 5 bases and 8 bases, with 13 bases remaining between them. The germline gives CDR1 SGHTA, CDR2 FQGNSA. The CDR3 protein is CASSPRVRDEQFF. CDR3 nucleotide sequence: TGTGCCAGCAGCCCCCGCGTGAGGGATGAGCAGTTCTTC. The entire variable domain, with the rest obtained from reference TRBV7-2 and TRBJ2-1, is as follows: GAGVSQSPSNKVTEKGKDVELRCDPISGHTALYWYRQSLGQGLEFLIYFQGNSAPDKSGLPSDRFSAERTGGSVSTLTIQRTQQEDSAVYLCASSPRVRDEQFFGPGTRLTVL.

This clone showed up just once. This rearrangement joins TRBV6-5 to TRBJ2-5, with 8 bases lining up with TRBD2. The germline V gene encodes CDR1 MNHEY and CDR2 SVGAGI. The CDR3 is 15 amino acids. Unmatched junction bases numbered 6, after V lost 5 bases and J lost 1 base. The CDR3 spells CASSTPSGGQETQYF. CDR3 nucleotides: TGTGCCAGCAGTACCCCGAGCGGGGGCCAAGAGACCCAGTACTTC.

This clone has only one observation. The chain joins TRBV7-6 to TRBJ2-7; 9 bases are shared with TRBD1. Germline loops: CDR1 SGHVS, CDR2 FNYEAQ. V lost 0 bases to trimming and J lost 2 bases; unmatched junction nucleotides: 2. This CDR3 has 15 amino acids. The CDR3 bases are TGTGCCAGCAGCTTAGCGGGACAGGGACCCTACGAGCAGTACTTC. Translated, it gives CASSLAGQGPYEQYF. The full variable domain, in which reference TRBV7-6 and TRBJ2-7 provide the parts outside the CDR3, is GAGVSQSPRYKVTKRGQDVALRCDPISGHVSLYWYRQALGQGPEFLTYFNYEAQQDKSGLPNDRFSAERPEGSISTLTIQRTEQRDSAMYRCASSLAGQGPYEQYFGPGTRLTVT.

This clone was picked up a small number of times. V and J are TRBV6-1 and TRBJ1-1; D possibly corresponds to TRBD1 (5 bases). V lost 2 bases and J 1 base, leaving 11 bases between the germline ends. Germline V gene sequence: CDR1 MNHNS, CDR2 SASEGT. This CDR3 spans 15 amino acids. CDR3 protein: CASSEWRGGNTEAFF. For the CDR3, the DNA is TGTGCCAGCAGTGAATGGCGGGGGGGGAACACTGAAGCTTTCTTT.

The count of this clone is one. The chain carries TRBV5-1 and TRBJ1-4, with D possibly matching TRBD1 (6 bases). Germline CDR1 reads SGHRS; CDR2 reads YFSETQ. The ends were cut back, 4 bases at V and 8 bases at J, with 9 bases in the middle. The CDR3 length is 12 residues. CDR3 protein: CASSPQGEKLFF. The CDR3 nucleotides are TGCGCCAGCAGCCCCCAGGGGGAAAAACTGTTTTTT.

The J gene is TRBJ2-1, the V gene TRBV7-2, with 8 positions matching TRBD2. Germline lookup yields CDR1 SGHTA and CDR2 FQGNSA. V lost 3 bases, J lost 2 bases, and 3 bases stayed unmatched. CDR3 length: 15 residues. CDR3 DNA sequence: TGTGCCAGCAGCTTGCTAGCGGGCCCCTACAATGAGCAGTTCTTC. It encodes CASSLLAGPYNEQFF.

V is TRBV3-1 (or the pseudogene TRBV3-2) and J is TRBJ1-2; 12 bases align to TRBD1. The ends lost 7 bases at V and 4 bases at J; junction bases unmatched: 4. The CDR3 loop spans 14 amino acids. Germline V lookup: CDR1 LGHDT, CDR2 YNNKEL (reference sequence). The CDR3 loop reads CASTPGQGAYGYTF. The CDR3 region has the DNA TGTGCCAGCACCCCGGGACAGGGGGCCTATGGCTACACCTTC.

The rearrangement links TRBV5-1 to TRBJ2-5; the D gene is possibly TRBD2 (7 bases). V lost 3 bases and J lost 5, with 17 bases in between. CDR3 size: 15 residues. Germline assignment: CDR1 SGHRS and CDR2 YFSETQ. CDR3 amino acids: CASSSSGGRGETQYF. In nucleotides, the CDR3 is TGCGCCAGCAGCTCCTCCGGGGGGCGCGGGGAGACCCAGTACTTC.

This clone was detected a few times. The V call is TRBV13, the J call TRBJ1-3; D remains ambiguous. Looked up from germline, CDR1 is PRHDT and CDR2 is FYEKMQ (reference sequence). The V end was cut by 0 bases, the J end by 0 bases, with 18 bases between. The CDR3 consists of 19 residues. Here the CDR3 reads CASSLGPAGNHPSGNTIYF. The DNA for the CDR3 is TGTGCCAGCAGCTTAGGCCCTGCTGGCAACCACCCCTCTGGAAACACCATATATTTT.

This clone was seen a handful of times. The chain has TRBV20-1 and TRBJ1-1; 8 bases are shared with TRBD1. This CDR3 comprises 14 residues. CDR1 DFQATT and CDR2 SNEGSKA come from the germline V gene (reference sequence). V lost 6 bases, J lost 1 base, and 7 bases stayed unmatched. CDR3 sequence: CSASRTGRNTEAFF. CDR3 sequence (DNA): TGCAGTGCCAGTAGGACAGGGAGGAACACTGAAGCTTTCTTT.

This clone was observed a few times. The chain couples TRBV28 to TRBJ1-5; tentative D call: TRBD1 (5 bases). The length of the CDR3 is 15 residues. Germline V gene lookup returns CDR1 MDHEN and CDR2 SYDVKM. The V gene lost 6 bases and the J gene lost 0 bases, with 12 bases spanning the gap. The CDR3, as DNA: TGTGCCAGCAGCCCCCTGGGGCATAGCAATCAGCCCCAGCATTTT. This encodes CASSPLGHSNQPQHF.

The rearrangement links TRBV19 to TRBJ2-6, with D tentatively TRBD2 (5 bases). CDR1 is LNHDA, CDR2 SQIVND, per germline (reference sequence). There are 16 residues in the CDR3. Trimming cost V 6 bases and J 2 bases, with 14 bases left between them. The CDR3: CASSPLRGAGANVLTF. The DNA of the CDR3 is TGTGCCAGTAGCCCCCTCCGGGGTGCTGGGGCCAACGTCCTGACTTTC.

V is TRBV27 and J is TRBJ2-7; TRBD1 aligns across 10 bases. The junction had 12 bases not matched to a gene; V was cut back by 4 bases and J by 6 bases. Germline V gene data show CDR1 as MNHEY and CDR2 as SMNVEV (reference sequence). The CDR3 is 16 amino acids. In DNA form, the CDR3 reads TGTGCCAGCAGTTCTAGCGTAGGGGACAGGGGCACCGAGCAGTACTTC. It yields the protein CASSSSVGDRGTEQYF.

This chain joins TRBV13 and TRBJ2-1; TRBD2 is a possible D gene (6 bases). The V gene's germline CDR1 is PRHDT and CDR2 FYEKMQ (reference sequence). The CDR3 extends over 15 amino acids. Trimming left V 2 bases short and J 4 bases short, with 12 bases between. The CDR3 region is CASSLWLASYNEQFF. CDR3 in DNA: TGTGCCAGCAGCTTATGGCTAGCGTCTTACAATGAGCAGTTCTTC.

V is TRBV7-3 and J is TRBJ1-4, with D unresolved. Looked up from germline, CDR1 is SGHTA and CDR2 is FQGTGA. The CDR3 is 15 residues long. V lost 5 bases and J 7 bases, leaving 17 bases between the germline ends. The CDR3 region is CASSTTGSPGEKLFF. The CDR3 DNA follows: TGTGCCAGCAGCACAACCGGGAGCCCTGGTGAAAAACTGTTTTTT.

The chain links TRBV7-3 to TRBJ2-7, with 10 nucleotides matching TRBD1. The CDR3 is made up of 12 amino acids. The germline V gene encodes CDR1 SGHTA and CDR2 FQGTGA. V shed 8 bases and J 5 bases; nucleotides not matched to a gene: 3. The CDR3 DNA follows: TGTGCCAGCGGGACAGGGGAACACGAGCAGTACTTC. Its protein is CASGTGEHEQYF.